The 18 T cell receptor beta chains given below trace back to one sample, sequenced in a study of control samples from healthy donors and cancer patients. The table came from immunoSEQ multiplex PCR; TCRdb's copy has only in-frame clones and leaves some out. Of 250,000 to 300,000 clones in the sample, over 70% are singletons; the top ten hold less than 15%. Sequenced sample: PBMCs. These receptors were obtained from a woman aged 55-70 years with lung cancer.

This clone was detected a few times. J is TRBJ1-5 and V is TRBV2, with no clear D. Trimming pared 6 bases from V and 0 bases from J, leaving 15 bases between. Germline assignment: CDR1 SNHLY and CDR2 FYNNEI. The CDR3 loop spans 16 amino acids. The CDR3 reads CASRGTNAGSNQPQHF. CDR3 bases: TGTGCCAGCAGGGGAACCAACGCGGGTAGCAATCAGCCCCAGCATTTT.

The J gene is TRBJ1-6, the V gene TRBV5-1, with D unclear. The germline gives CDR1 SGHRS, CDR2 YFSETQ. This CDR3 is 15 amino acids long. The V and J ends lost 3 bases and 7 bases respectively, with 14 bases between them. The CDR3 protein is CASSWNRVGNSPLHF. The CDR3 coding sequence is TGCGCCAGCAGCTGGAACCGGGTTGGAAATTCACCCCTCCACTTT.

The chain couples TRBV7-9 to TRBJ2-1; TRBD2 matches 8 bases. Looked up from germline, CDR1 is SEHNR and CDR2 is FQNEAQ (reference sequence). The CDR3 covers 11 residues. V shed 5 bases and J 16 bases; nucleotides not matched to a gene: 7. The CDR3 DNA sequence: TGTGCCAGCAGCCTCGGGGGGGCAAGATTCTTC. This encodes CASSLGGARFF. Full variable domain (missing parts from reference TRBV7-9 and TRBJ2-1): DTGVSQNPRHKITKRGQNVTFRCDPISEHNRLYWYRQTLGQGPEFLTYFQNEAQLEKSRLLSDRFSAERPKGSFSTLEIQRTEQGDSAMYLCASSLGGARFFGPGTRLTVL.

The J gene is TRBJ1-2, the V gene TRBV5-1; D is possibly TRBD1 (5 bases). The CDR3 is made up of 12 amino acids. With 0 bases removed from V and 10 bases from J, the gap between germline ends came to 10 bases. Looked up from germline, CDR1 is SGHRS and CDR2 is YFSETQ. The CDR3 loop reads CASSLGTPDYTF. The CDR3, as DNA: TGCGCCAGCAGCTTGGGGACACCCGACTACACCTTC.

The CDR3: CASSLTAFPYEQYF. In nucleotides, the CDR3 is TGTGCCAGCAGCTTAACAGCTTTCCCCTACGAGCAGTACTTC. V gene TRBV7-8 combines with J gene TRBJ2-7; no definite D call. The germline V and J ends were trimmed by 2 bases and 2 bases, with 10 bases remaining between them. This CDR3 region has 14 residues. Germline V gene data show CDR1 as SGHVS and CDR2 as FQNEAQ.

The V call is TRBV12-5, the J call TRBJ2-2; a possible D gene is TRBD2 (5 bases). This CDR3 spans 13 amino acids. Germline assignment: CDR1 LGHNT and CDR2 FRNRAP. Trimming pared 5 bases from V and 6 bases from J, leaving 10 bases between. The CDR3 bases are TGTGCTAGTGGTCCCCGAGCGGCCGGGGAGCTGTTTTTT. Translation gives CASGPRAAGELFF. The variable domain in full, completed from reference TRBV12-5 and TRBJ2-2, reads DARVTQTPRHKVTEMGQEVTMRCQPILGHNTVFWYRQTMMQGLELLAYFRNRAPLDDSGMPKDRFSAEMPDATLATLKIQPSEPRDSAVYFCASGPRAAGELFFGEGSRLTVL.

The V call is TRBV9, the J call TRBJ2-7, with D possibly TRBD2 on 5 matching bases. Per germline, CDR1 SGDLS and CDR2 YYNGEE. Trimming removed 4 bases from V and 2 bases from J, with 13 bases in between. The CDR3 extends over 14 amino acids. CDR3 bases: TGTGCCAGCAGCCCGACCGCGGGCCCCTACGAGCAGTACTTC. It yields the protein CASSPTAGPYEQYF.

This chain's CDR3 is CASSLGNRGGAFF. CDR3 sequence (DNA): TGTGCCAGCAGCTTAGGGAACAGGGGAGGAGCTTTCTTT. The chain has TRBV11-2 and TRBJ1-1; 7 bases map to TRBD1. Unmatched junction bases numbered 6, after V lost 1 base and J lost 10 bases. The germline V gene has CDR1 SGHAT and CDR2 FQNNGV. The CDR3 contains 13 residues. The variable domain in full, completed from reference TRBV11-2 and TRBJ1-1, reads EAGVAQSPRYKIIEKRQSVAFWCNPISGHATLYWYQQILGQGPKLLIQFQNNGVVDDSQLPKDRFSAERLKGVDSTLKIQPAKLEDSAVYLCASSLGNRGGAFFGQGTRLTVV.

The rearrangement uses TRBV5-6 and TRBJ2-7; D gene ambiguous. Germline V CDR1 and CDR2: SGHDT, YYEEEE. Trimming shortened V by 3 bases and J by 2 bases, and 18 bases separated the two germline ends. The CDR3 has 16 residues. CDR3 sequence: CASSSNFQGPPYEQYF. DNA for the CDR3: TGTGCCAGCAGCTCTAACTTTCAAGGTCCCCCCTACGAGCAGTACTTC.

The V and J genes are TRBV4-2 and TRBJ2-3; the D is unclear. Germline V gene lookup returns CDR1 LGHNA and CDR2 YNFKEQ. The length of the CDR3 is 17 residues. V was clipped by 1 base and J by 1 base, with 15 bases between them. This CDR3 is CASSQGHRPYGTDTQYF. The CDR3 DNA reads TGTGCCAGCAGCCAAGGCCATCGCCCCTATGGCACAGATACGCAGTATTTT.

This clone was seen repeatedly, ten times or more. In the same sample, other DNA sequences code for this CDR3. The J gene is TRBJ1-1, the V gene TRBV9; D not resolved. CDR3 length: 15 amino acids. The V and J ends lost 0 bases and 3 bases respectively, with 12 bases between them. Germline V gene lookup returns CDR1 SGDLS and CDR2 YYNGEE. The CDR3 loop reads CASSVGGYGDTEAFF. The CDR3 DNA follows: TGTGCCAGCAGCGTAGGGGGTTACGGGGACACTGAAGCTTTCTTT.

This chain connects TRBV5-1 to TRBJ2-3; the match to TRBD1 covers 7 bases. V lost 0 bases, J lost 0 bases, and 4 bases stayed unmatched. This CDR3 has 16 residues. Germline lookup yields CDR1 SGHRS and CDR2 YFSETQ. This chain's CDR3 is CASSLEAGGSTDTQYF. CDR3 bases: TGCGCCAGCAGCTTGGAAGCAGGGGGTAGCACAGATACGCAGTATTTT.

This chain uses TRBV28 with TRBJ2-7; TRBD2 agrees at 7 bases. This CDR3 contains 15 residues. V lost 7 bases and J lost 7; bases outside the gene matches: 16. Germline CDR1 is MDHEN and CDR2 is SYDVKM. CDR3 sequence: CASILGSAGVHEQYF. CDR3 in DNA: TGTGCCAGCATCCTGGGTTCTGCGGGAGTACATGAGCAGTACTTC.

The rearrangement links TRBV2 to TRBJ2-5; D ambiguous. V lost 4 bases to trimming and J lost 5 bases, with 8 bases between them. This CDR3 spans 12 amino acids. CDR1 is SNHLY, CDR2 FYNNEI, per germline. CDR3 in DNA: TGTGCCAGCAGTGCTTATGTGGAGACCCAGTACTTC. This gives the protein CASSAYVETQYF.

The rearrangement joins TRBV6-6 to TRBJ2-7, with D maybe TRBD2 (5 bases). The CDR3 extends over 13 amino acids. Germline V gene lookup returns CDR1 MNHNY and CDR2 SVGAGI (reference sequence). Trimming took off 6 bases at V and 5 bases at J, with 14 bases between the two ends. The CDR3 reads CASRQPPADEQYF. CDR3 DNA sequence: TGTGCCAGCAGGCAGCCACCAGCGGACGAGCAGTACTTC.

This sequence joins TRBV19 and TRBJ1-1; D is undetermined. Germline-derived CDR1 and CDR2 are LNHDA and SQIVND (reference sequence). The ends were cut back, 0 bases at V and 6 bases at J, with 11 bases in the middle. The CDR3 is 14 residues long. CDR3 in amino acids: CASSIDYRLAEAFF. The DNA of the CDR3 is TGTGCCAGTAGTATAGATTATCGATTGGCTGAAGCTTTCTTT.

The chain links TRBV5-1 to TRBJ2-1, with TRBD2 identical over 9 bases. This CDR3 spans 15 amino acids. Looked up from germline, CDR1 is SGHRS and CDR2 is YFSETQ. With 0 bases clipped from V and 9 bases from J, the junction kept 7 bases outside the gene matches. DNA of the CDR3: TGCGCCAGCAGCTTGGGCCTAGCGGGAATGGGTGAGCAGTTCTTC. It codes for CASSLGLAGMGEQFF.

V is TRBV2 and J is TRBJ2-1; 12 nucleotides line up with TRBD2. V lost 2 bases and J lost 7; bases outside the gene matches: 6. Germline V CDR1 and CDR2: SNHLY, FYNNEI. This CDR3 has 16 amino acids. CDR3 region: CASSERRLAGANEQFF. The CDR3 DNA is TGTGCCAGCAGTGAAAGGCGACTAGCGGGGGCTAATGAGCAGTTCTTC. Filled out from reference TRBV2 and TRBJ2-1, the complete variable domain reads EPEVTQTPSHQVTQMGQEVILRCVPISNHLYFYWYRQILGQKVEFLVSFYNNEISEKSEIFDDQFSVERPDGSNFTLKIRSTKLEDSAMYFCASSERRLAGANEQFFGPGTRLTVL.